A single TCR beta chain is shown here with its context. Sequenced by immunoSEQ multiplex PCR; TCRdb stores in-frame clones only, minus some. Here the sample spans roughly 400,000 clones, roughly 90% being singletons. This entry is derived from a study of control samples from healthy donors and cancer patients. The sequencing sample was made of PBMCs. This sequence was found in a man aged 35 to 55 with head and neck cancer.

This CDR3 reads CASSYKAGDQPQHF. Written as DNA, the CDR3 is TGTGCCAGCAGTTATAAGGCAGGGGATCAGCCCCAGCATTTT. The V gene is TRBV6-5, the J gene TRBJ1-5; tentative D call: TRBD1 (6 bases). CDR3 length: 14 residues. Trimming took off 3 bases at V and 5 bases at J, with 11 bases between the two ends. Looked up from germline, CDR1 is MNHEY and CDR2 is SVGAGI.